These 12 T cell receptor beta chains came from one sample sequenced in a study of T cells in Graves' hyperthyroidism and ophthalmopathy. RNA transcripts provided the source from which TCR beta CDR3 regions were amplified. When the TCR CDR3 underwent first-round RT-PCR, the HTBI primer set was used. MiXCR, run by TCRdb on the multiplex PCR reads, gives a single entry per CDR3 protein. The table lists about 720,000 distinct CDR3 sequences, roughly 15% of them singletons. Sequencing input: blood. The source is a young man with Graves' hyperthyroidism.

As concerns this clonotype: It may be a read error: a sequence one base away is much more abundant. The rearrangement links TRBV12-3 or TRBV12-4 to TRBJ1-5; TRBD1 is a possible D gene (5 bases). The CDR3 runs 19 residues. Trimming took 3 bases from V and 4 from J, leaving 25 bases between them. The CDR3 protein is CASSLGGWSFLHQNQPQHF. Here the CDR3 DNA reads TGTGCCAGCAGTTTGGGGGGTTGGTCGTTCCTTCACCAAAATCAGCCCCAGCATTTT.

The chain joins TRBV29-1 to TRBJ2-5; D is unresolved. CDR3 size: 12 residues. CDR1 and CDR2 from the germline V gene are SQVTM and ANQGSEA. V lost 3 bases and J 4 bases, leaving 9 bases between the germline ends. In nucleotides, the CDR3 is TGCAGCGTTGATCTGGGCCGAGAGACCCAGTACTTC. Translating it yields CSVDLGRETQYF.

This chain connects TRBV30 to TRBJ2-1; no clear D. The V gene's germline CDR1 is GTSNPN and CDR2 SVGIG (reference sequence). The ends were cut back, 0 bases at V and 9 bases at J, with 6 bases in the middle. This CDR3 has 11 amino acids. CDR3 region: CAWSVRLEQFF. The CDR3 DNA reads TGTGCCTGGAGTGTCAGGCTTGAGCAGTTCTTC.

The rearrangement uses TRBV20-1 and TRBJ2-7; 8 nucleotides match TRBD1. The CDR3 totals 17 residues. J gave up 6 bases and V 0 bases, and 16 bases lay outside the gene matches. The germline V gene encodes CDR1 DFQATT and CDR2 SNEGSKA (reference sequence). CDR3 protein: CSARDPTGDPILREQYF. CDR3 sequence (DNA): TGCAGTGCTAGAGACCCGACAGGGGACCCCATTCTTCGCGAGCAGTACTTC.

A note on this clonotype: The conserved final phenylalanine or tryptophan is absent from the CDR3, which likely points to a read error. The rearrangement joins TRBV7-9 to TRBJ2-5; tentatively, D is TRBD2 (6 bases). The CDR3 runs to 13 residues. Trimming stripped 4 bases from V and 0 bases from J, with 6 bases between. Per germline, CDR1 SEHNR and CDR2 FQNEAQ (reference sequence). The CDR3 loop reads CASSWGDQETQYL. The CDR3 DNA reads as TGTGCCAGCAGCTGGGGGGACCAAGAGACCCAGTACCTC.

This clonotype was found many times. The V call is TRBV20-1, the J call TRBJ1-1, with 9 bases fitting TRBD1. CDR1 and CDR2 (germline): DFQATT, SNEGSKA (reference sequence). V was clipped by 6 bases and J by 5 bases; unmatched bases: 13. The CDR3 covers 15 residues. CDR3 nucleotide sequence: TGCAGTGCAGATCCGGGACAGGGATCGGCAACTGAAGCTTTCTTT. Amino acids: CSADPGQGSATEAFF.

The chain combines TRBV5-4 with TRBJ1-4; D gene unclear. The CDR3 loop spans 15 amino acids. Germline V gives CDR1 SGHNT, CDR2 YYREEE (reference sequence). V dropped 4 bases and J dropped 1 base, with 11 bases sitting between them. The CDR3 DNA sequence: TGTGCCAGCAGCCCGGGGAGGGTAACTAATGAAAAACTGTTTTTT. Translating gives CASSPGRVTNEKLFF.

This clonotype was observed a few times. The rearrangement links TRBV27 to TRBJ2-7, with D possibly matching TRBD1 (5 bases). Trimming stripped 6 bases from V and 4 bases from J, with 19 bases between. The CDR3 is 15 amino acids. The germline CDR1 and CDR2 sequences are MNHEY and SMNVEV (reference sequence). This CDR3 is CASSPFSWKGYEQYF. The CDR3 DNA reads TGTGCCAGCAGCCCTTTCTCGTGGAAGGGGTACGAGCAGTACTTC.

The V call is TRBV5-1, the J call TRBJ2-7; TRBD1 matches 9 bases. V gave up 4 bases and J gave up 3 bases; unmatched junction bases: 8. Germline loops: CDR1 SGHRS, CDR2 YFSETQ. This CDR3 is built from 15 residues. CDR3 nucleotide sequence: TGCGCCAGCAGCCAACCGGGACAGGGTTTCTACGAGCAGTACTTC. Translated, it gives CASSQPGQGFYEQYF.

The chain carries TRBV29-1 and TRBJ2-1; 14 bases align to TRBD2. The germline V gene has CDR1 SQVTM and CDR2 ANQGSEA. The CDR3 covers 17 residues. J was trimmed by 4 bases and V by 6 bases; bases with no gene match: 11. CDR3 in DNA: TGCAGCGTCCCGACTAGCGGGAGGGTAACGGGGTACAATGAGCAGTTCTTC. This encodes CSVPTSGRVTGYNEQFF.

The CDR3 loop reads CASSASRDQPQHF. The CDR3 DNA sequence: TGTGCCAGCAGTGCCTCCCGGGATCAGCCCCAGCATTTT. The chain uses TRBV6-1 and TRBJ1-5, with D uncertain. The CDR3 extends over 13 amino acids. The V gene's germline CDR1 is MNHNS and CDR2 SASEGT. V lost 4 bases, J lost 5 bases, and 9 bases lay in between.

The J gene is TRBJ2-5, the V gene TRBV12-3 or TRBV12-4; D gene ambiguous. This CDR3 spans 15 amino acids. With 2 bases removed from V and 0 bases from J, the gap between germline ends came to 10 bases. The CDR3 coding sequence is TGTGCCAGCAGTTTAATTCTAGGAAACCAAGAGACCCAGTACTTC. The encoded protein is CASSLILGNQETQYF.